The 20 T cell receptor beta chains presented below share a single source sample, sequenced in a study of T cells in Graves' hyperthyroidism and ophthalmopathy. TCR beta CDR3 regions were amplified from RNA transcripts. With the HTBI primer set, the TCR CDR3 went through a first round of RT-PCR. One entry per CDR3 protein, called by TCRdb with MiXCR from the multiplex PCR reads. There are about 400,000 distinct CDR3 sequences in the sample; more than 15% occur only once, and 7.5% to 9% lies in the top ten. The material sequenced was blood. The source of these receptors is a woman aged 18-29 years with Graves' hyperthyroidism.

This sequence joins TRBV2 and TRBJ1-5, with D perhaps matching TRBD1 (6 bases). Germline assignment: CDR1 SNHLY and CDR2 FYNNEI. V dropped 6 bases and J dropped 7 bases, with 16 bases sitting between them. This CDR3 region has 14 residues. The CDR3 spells CASRRDPGGQPQHF. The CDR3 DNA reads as TGTGCCAGCAGGCGGGACCCCGGGGGCCAGCCCCAGCATTTT.

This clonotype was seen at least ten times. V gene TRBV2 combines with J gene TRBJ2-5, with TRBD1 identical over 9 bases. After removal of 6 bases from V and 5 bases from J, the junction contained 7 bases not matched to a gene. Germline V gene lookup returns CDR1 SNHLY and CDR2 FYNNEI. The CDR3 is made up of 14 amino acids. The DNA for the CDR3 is TGTGCCAGCAGATTAACAGGGGGCGCGGAGACCCAGTACTTC. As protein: CASRLTGGAETQYF.

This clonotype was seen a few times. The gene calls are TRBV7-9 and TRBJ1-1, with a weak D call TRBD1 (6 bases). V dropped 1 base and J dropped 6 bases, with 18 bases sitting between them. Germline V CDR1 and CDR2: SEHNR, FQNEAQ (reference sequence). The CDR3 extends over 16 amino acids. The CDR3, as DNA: TGTGCCAGCAGCTTAGATCCACAGGGCCTCGACTCTGAAGCTTTCTTT. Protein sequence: CASSLDPQGLDSEAFF.

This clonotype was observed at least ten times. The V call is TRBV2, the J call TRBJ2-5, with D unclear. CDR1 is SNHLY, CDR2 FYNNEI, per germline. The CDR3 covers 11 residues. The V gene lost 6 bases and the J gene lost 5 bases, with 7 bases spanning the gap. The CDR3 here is CASRDRETQYF. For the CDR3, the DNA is TGTGCCAGCAGAGACCGGGAGACCCAGTACTTC.

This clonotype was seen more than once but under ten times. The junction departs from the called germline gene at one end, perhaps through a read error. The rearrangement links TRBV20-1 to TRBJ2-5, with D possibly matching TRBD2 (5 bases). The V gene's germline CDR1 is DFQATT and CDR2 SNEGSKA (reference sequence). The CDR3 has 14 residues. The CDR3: CSAGGPRTRETQYF. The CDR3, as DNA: TGTAGTGCTGGAGGTCCCAGGACGAGGGAGACCCAGTACTTC.

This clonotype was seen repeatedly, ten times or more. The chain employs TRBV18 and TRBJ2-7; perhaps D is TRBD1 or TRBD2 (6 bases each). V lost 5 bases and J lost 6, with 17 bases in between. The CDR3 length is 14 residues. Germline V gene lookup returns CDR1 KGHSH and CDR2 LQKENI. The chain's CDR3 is CASSSGGRGLEQYF. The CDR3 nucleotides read TGTGCCAGCTCATCCGGGGGCAGGGGCCTCGAGCAGTACTTC.

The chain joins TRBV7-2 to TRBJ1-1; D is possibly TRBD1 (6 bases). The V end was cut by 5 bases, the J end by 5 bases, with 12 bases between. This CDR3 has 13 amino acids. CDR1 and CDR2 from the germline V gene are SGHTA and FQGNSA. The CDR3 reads CASSPTGRTEAFF. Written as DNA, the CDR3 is TGTGCCAGCAGCCCCACAGGGCGGACTGAAGCTTTCTTT.

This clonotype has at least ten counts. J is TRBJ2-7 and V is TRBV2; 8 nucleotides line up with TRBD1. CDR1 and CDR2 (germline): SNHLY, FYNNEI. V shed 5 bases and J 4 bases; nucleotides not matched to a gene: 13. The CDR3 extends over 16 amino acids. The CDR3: CASSWTGHDRTYEQYF. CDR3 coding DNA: TGTGCCAGCAGTTGGACAGGGCATGATCGAACGTACGAGCAGTACTTC.

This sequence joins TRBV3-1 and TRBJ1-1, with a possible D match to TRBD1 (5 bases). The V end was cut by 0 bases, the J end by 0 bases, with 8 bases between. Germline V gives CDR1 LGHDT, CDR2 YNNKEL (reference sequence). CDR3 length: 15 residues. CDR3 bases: TGTGCCAGCAGCCAAGATGGGGGGATGAACACTGAAGCTTTCTTT. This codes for CASSQDGGMNTEAFF.

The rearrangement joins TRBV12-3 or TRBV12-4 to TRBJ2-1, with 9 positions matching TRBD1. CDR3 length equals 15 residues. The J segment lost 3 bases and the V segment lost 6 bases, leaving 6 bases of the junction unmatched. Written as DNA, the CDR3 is TGTGCCAGCAGCCAGGGACAGGGCGGCTACAATGAGCAGTTCTTC. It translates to CASSQGQGGYNEQFF.

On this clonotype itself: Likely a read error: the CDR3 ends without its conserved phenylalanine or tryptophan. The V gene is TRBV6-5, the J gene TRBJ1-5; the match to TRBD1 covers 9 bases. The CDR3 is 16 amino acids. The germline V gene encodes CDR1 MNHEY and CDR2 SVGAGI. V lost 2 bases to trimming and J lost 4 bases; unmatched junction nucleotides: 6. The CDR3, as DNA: TGTGCCAGCAGTTACCTGGGACAGGGCTCTAATCAGCCCCAGCATTTG. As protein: CASSYLGQGSNQPQHL.

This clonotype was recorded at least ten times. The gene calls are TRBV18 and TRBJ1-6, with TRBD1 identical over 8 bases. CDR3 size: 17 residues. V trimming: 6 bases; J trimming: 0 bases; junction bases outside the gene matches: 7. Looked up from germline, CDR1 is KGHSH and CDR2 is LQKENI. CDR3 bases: TGTGCCAGCTCGCCAAACAGGGGGAGCTCCTATAATTCACCCCTCCACTTT. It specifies CASSPNRGSSYNSPLHF.

The DNA of the CDR3 is TGCAGTGCTAGAACCGGGGAGACCCAGTACTTC. Its translation is CSARTGETQYF. The chain is built from TRBV20-1 and TRBJ2-5, with unresolved D. The CDR3 length is 11 residues. Germline V CDR1 and CDR2: DFQATT, SNEGSKA (reference sequence). V was shortened by 2 bases and J by 5 bases, with 6 bases between the two germline ends.

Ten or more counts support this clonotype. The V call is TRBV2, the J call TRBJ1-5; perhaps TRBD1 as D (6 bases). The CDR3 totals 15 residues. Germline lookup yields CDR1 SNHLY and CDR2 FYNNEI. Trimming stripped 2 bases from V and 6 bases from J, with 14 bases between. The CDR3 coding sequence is TGTGCCAGCAGTGAATCCGGGGGCCCGTTTCAGCCCCAGCATTTT. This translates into CASSESGGPFQPQHF. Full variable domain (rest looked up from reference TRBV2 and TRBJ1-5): EPEVTQTPSHQVTQMGQEVILRCVPISNHLYFYWYRQILGQKVEFLVSFYNNEISEKSEIFDDQFSVERPDGSNFTLKIRSTKLEDSAMYFCASSESGGPFQPQHFGDGTRLSIL.

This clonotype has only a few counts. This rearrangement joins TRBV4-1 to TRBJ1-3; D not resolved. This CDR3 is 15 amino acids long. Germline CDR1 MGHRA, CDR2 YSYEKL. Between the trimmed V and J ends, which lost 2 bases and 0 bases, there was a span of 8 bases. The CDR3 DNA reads TGCGCCAGCAGCCAACCAGTTAGCTCTGGAAACACCATATATTTT. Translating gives CASSQPVSSGNTIYF.

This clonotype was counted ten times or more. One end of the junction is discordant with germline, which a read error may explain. The CDR3 loop is CSVRTGTINQPQHF. The CDR3, as DNA: TGCAGTGTTAGAACCGGGACCATCAATCAGCCCCAGCATTTT. The genes are TRBV20-1 and TRBJ1-5; TRBD1 might be the D (5 bases). Looked up from germline, CDR1 is DFQATT and CDR2 is SNEGSKA (reference sequence). The CDR3 is 14 amino acids.

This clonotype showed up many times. CDR3 DNA: TGTGCCACCAAGTTCCGGGCTCCAAACGTCTATGGCTACACCTTC. Its protein product is CATKFRAPNVYGYTF. The chain links TRBV10-3 to TRBJ1-2; D not certain. The germline CDR1 and CDR2 sequences are ENHRY and SYGVKD. The CDR3 is 15 amino acids. V shed 10 bases and J shed 4 bases, with 22 bases lying between them.

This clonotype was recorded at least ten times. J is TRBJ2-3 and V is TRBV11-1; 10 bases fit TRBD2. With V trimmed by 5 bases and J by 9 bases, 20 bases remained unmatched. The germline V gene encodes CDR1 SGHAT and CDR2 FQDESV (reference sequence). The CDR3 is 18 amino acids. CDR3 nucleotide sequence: TGTGCCAGCAGCCAGATCCCGGTGGAGCGGGAGGGTACACGGACGCAGTATTTT. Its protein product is CASSQIPVEREGTRTQYF.

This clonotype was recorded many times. The CDR3: CASSLNDYTDTQYF. As DNA, the CDR3 is TGTGCCAGCAGTTTGAACGACTACACAGATACGCAGTATTTT. The rearrangement links TRBV27 to TRBJ2-3; the D gene is possibly TRBD2 (5 bases). Per the germline V gene, CDR1 is MNHEY and CDR2 is SMNVEV (reference sequence). This CDR3 is 14 amino acids long. V shed 3 bases and J shed 2 bases, with 9 bases lying between them.

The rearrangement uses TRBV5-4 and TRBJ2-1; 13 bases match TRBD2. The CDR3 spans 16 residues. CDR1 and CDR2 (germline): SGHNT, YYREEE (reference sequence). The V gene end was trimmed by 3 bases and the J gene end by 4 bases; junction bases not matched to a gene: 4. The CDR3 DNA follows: TGTGCCAGCAGCTACGGGACTAGCGGGACTTACAATGAGCAGTTCTTC. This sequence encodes CASSYGTSGTYNEQFF.